This T cell receptor beta chain was captured by sequencing in a study of cytomegalovirus exposure and HLA in healthy donors. Findings and caveats of the study: The classifier reportedly diagnosed cytomegalovirus status with high specificity and sensitivity. The Asian-associated ancestry cluster reportedly had fewer N-insertions than the approximately 630-donor mean in a later analysis.

The PCR had 60 Vbeta and 13 Jbeta primers. Clones were read by immunoSEQ multiplex PCR, and TCRdb kept only the in-frame ones, dropping some. The sample includes some 150,000 clones, roughly 82% seen only once; the top ten take roughly 3.4%. On this clone itself: What it recognizes is unknown.

This receptor was identified in a man younger than 35 in good health and CMV-seropositive. Sequencing used PBMCs.

The CDR3 loop is CASMDRNNSPLHF. The CDR3 DNA reads TGTGCCAGCATGGACAGAAATAATTCACCCCTCCACTTT. The chain joins TRBV6-5 to TRBJ1-6, with a possible D match to TRBD1 (6 bases). Germline CDR1 reads MNHEY; CDR2 reads SVGAGI. Trimming removed 7 bases at V and 5 bases at J, with 9 bases between. This CDR3 is built from 13 residues.